This TCR beta chain originates from a study of T-cell memory formation after mild COVID-19. Across the whole study: Largely donor-specific sequence clusters came from a couple of donors.

This clonotype has just a few counts. Its antigen remains unidentified. Overall study findings and caveats: Balance between CD4 and CD8 was seen in clones contracting day 15 to 85, and a CD4+ lean was seen in later expanders. Prior to infection, memory already included some responding clones, suggesting cross-reactive memory joined.

The TCR alpha and TCR beta cDNA libraries, bearing sample barcodes and UMIs, were generated by 5'RACE using constant-segment primers. One entry per CDR3 protein results from TCRdb running MiXCR on the 5' RACE reads. This sample carries over 400,000 distinct CDR3 sequences, under 25% of them seen once, and the ten largest clones take approximately 14%. Per the germline V gene, CDR1 is SEHNR and CDR2 is FQNEAQ (reference sequence). The germline V and J ends were trimmed by 0 bases and 10 bases, with 7 bases remaining between them. The CDR3 loop spans 13 amino acids. The sample was PBMCs or a T cell subset sorted from them (not recorded which). The gene calls are TRBV7-9 and TRBJ1-6, with D unresolved. This TCR was sampled from an adult woman who had mild COVID-19 (a few samples of this study predate the infection). Cell type and time point are not known. The CDR3 region has the DNA TGTGCCAGCAGCTTAGCTCGGGAGTCACCCCTCCACTTT. It specifies CASSLARESPLHF.